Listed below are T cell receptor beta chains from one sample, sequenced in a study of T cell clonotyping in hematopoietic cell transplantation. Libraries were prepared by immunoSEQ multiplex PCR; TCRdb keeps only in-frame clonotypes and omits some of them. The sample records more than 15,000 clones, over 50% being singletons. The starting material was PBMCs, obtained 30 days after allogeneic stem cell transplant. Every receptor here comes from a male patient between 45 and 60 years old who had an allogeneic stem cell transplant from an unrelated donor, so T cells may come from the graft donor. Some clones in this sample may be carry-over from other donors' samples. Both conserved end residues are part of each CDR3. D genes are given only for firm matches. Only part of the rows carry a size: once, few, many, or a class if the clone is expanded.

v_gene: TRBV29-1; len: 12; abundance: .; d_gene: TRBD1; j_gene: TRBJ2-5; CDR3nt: TGCAGCGCTGGACAGGGGGGCGAGACCCAGTACTTC; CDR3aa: CSAGQGGETQYF
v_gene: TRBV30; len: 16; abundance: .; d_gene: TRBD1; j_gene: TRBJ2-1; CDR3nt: TGTGCCTGGACAAACTGGGACAGTAAAGTTTACAATGAGCAGTTCTTC; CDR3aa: CAWTNWDSKVYNEQFF
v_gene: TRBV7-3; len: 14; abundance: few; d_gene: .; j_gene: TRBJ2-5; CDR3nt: TGTGCCAGCAGCCTATTTGGGGGACGGGAGACCCAGTACTTC; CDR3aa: CASSLFGGRETQYF
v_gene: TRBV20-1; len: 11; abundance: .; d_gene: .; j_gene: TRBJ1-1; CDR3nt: TGCAGTGCGCCGAGTAACACTGAAGCTTTCTTT; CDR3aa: CSAPSNTEAFF
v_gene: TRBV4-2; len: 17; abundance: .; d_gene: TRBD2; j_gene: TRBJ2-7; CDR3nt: TGTGCCAGCAGCCAAACCACTAGCGGGGGGACCTACTACGAGCAGTACTTC; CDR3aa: CASSQTTSGGTYYEQYF
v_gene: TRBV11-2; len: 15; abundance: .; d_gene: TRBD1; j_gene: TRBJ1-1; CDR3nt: TGTGCCAGCAGCACGGACAGGTTCTCGAACACTGAAGCTTTCTTT; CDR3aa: CASSTDRFSNTEAFF
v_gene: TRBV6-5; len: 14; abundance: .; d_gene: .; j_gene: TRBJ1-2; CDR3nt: TGTGCCAGCAGTTACGCGACAGATAACTATGGCTACACCTTC; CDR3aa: CASSYATDNYGYTF
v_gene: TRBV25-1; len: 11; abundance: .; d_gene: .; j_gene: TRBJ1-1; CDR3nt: TGTGCCAGAAGGGGGAGCACTGAAGCTTTCTTT; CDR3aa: CARRGSTEAFF
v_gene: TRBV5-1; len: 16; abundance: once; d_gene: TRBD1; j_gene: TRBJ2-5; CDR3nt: TGCGCCAGCAGCCCCCACCGACAGGGCCGGCAAGAGACCCAGTACTTC; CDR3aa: CASSPHRQGRQETQYF
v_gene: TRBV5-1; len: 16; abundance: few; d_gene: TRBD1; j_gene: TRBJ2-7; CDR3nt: TGCGCCAGCAGCCCGAAACAGGGGGCAACTTCCTACGAGCAGTACTTC; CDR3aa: CASSPKQGATSYEQYF
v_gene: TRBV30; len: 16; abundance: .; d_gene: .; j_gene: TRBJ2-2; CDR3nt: TGTGCCTGGAGTGTAGGGGGGTCAGCGAACACCGGGGAGCTGTTTTTT; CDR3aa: CAWSVGGSANTGELFF
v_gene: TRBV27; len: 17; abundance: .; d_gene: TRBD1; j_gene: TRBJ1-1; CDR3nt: TGTGCCAGCAGTTCCTACTTCTACAGGGGGGAGAACACTGAAGCTTTCTTT; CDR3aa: CASSSYFYRGENTEAFF
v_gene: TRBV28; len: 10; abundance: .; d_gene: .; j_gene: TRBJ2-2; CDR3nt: TGTGCCAGCGGGGGCCGGGACAAGTTTTTT; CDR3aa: CASGGRDKFF
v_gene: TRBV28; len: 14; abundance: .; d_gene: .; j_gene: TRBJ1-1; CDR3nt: TGTGCCAGCAGTATCCAGGGCCAGAACACTGAAGCTTTCTTT; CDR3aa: CASSIQGQNTEAFF
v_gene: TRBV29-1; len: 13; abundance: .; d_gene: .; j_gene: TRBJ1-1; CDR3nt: TGCAGCGTGACAGGTCGGGTGAACACTGAAGCTTTCTTT; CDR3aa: CSVTGRVNTEAFF
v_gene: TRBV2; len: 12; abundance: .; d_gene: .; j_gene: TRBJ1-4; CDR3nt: TGTGCCAGCAGTGTCAGGAATGAAAAACTGTTTTTT; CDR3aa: CASSVRNEKLFF
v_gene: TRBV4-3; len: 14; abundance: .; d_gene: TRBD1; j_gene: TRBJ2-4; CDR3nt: TGCGCCAGCAGCCAAGCCGACAGGGGCGACATTCAGTACTTC; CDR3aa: CASSQADRGDIQYF
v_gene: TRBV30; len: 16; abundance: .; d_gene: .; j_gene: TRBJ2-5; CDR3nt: TGTGCCTGGAGGGGACCGATGGTAGGTTGGAGAGAGACCCAATACTTC; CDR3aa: CAWRGPMVGWRETQYF
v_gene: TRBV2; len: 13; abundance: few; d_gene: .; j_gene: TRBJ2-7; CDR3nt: TGTGCCAGCACCCCGACAGCGTCCTACGAGCAGTACTTC; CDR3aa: CASTPTASYEQYF
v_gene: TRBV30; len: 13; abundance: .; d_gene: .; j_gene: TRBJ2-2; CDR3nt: TGTGCCCGGAGTGTCGTGGGTTCCGGGGAGCTGTTTTTT; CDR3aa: CARSVVGSGELFF
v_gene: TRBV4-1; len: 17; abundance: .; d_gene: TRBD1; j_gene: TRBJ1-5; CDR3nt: TGCGCCAGCAGCGGAGGATTGGGACAGTTAAACAATCAGCCCCAGCATTTT; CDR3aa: CASSGGLGQLNNQPQHF
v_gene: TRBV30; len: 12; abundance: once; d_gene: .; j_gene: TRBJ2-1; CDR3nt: TGTGCCTGGAGTGGTTGGGACAATGAGCAGTTCTTC; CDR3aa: CAWSGWDNEQFF
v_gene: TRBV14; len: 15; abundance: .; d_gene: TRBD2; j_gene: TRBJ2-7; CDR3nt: TGTGCCAGCAGCCACCTGACTAGCGGGAGCTACGAGCAGTACTTC; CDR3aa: CASSHLTSGSYEQYF
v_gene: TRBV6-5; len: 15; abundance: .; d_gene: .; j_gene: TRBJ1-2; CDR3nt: TGTGCCAGCAGTTACTCGGGTGTAGCGAACTATGGCTACACCTTC; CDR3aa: CASSYSGVANYGYTF
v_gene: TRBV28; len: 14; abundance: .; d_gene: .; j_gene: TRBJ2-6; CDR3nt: TGTGCCAGCAGCCGGGCGTCTGGGGCCAACGTCCTGACTTTC; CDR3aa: CASSRASGANVLTF